The present T cell receptor (beta chain) was sequenced within a study of identical twins. Overall study results and limits: Beta clonotypes that were abundant in cord blood contained fewer insertions, a pattern absent from memory repertoires.

TCRdb re-analysed the 5' RACE reads in MiXCR, keeping a single row per CDR3 protein. The table includes more than 1.5 million distinct CDR3 sequences, around 29% detected once. This clonotype was seen a few times. No antigen is known for it. The CDR3 is 14 amino acids. V dropped 6 bases and J dropped 2; count of bases not matched to a gene: 5. Every sampled donor was Caucasian and healthy. Sequencing was performed on cord blood. The TCR was taken from a newborn girl in good health. This chain connects TRBV12-3 or TRBV12-4 to TRBJ2-3, with 7 bases matching TRBD2. CDR3 sequence: CASRERGYTDTQYF. The DNA of the CDR3 is TGTGCCAGCAGGGAGCGGGGCTACACAGATACGCAGTATTTT.